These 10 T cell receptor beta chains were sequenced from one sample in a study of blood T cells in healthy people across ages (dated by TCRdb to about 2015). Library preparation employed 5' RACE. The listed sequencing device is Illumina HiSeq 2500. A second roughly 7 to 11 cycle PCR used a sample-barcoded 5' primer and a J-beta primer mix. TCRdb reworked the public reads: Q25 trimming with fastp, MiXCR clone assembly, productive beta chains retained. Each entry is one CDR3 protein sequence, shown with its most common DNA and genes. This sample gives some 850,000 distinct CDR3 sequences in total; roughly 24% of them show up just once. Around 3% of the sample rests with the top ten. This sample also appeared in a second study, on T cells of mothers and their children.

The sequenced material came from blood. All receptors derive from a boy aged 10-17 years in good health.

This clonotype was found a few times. The CDR3 DNA reads as TGTGCCAGCACCGAGGGTGGGGGGCGTAATTCACCCCTCCACTTT. Translation gives CASTEGGGRNSPLHF. The rearrangement joins TRBV2 to TRBJ1-6; possibly TRBD1 for D (6 bases). Germline CDR1 is SNHLY and CDR2 is FYNNEI. Between the trimmed V and J ends, which lost 7 bases and 6 bases, there was a span of 16 bases. CDR3 length: 15 residues.

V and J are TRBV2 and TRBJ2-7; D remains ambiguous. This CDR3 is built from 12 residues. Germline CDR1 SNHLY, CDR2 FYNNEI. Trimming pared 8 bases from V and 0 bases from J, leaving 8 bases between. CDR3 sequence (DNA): TGTGCCAGCTCAATCCTCTCCTACGAGCAGTACTTC. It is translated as CASSILSYEQYF.

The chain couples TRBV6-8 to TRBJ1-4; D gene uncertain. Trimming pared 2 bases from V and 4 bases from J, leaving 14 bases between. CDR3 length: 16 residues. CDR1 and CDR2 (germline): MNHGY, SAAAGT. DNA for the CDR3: TGTGCCAGCAGTTACGAAGAGGCGCCCTATAATGAAAAACTGTTTTTT. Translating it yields CASSYEEAPYNEKLFF.

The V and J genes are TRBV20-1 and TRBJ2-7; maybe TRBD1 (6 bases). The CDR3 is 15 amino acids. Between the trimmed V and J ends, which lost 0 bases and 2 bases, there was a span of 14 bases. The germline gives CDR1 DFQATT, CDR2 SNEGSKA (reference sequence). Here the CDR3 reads CSARDLEGVTYEQYF. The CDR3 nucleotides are TGCAGTGCTAGAGATCTCGAGGGGGTCACCTACGAGCAGTACTTC.

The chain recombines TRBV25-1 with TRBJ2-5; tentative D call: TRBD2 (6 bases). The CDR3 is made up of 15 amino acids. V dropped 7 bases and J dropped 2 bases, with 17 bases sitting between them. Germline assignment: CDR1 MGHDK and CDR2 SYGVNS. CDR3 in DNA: TGTGCCAGCAATGCCCTCGCGGGGCCGCAAGAGACCCAGTACTTC. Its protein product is CASNALAGPQETQYF.

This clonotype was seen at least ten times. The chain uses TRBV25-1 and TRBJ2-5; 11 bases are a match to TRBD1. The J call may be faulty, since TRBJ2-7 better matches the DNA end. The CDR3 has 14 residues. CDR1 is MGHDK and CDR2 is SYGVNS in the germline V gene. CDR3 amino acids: CASSGGTGGYEQYF. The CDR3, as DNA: TGTGCCAGCAGTGGCGGGACAGGGGGCTACGAGCAGTACTTC.

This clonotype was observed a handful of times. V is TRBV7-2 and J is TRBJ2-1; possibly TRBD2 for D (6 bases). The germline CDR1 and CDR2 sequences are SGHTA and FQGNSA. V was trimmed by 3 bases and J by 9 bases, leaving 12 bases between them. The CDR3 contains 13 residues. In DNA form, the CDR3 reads TGTGCCAGCAGCTTGGGGGGTAGTACTGAGCAGTTCTTC. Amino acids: CASSLGGSTEQFF.

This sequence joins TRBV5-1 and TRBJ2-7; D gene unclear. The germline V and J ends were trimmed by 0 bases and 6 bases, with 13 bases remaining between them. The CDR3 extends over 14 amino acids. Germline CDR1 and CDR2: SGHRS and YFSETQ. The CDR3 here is CASSLDLGYGEQYF. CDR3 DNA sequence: TGCGCCAGCAGCTTGGATTTGGGATACGGCGAGCAGTACTTC.

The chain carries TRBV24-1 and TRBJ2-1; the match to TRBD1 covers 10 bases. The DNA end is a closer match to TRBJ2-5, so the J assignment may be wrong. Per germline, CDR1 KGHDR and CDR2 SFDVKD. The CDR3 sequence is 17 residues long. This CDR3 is CATSDFSGTGVRETQYF. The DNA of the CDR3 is TGTGCCACCAGTGATTTTTCCGGGACAGGGGTCCGGGAGACCCAGTACTTC.

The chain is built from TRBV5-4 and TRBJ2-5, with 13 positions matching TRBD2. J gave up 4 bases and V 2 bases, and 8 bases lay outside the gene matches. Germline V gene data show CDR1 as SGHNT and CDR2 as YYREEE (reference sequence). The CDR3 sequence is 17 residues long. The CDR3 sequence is CASSFPPTSGGAETQYF. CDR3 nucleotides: TGTGCCAGCAGCTTCCCTCCTACTAGCGGGGGGGCAGAGACCCAGTACTTC.